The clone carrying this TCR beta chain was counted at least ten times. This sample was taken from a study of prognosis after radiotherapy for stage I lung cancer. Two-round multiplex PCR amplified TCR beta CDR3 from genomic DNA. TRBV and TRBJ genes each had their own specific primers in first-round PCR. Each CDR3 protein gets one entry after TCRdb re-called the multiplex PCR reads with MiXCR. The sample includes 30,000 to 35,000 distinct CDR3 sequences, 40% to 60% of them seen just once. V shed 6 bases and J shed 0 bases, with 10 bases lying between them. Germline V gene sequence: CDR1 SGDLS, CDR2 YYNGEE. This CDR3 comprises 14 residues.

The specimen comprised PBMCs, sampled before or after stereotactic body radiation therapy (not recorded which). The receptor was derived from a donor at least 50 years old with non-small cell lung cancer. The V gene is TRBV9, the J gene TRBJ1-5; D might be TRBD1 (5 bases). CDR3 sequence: CASNPGNSNQPQHF. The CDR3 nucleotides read TGTGCCAGCAATCCAGGGAATAGCAATCAGCCCCAGCATTTT.